The rows below give T cell receptor beta chains drawn from one sample of a study of early T cells in non-severe SARS-CoV-2 infection. From the 5' RACE reads, TCRdb called clonotypes with MiXCR, one entry per CDR3 protein. The repertoire includes just over 25,000 distinct CDR3 sequences, about 4% of them detected once, and over 9% sits in the top ten. Material for sequencing was whole blood. These receptors originate from an adult who was a healthcare worker with PCR-confirmed SARS-CoV-2 infection or an uninfected control (not recorded which). CDR3s include the opening cysteine and the closing phenylalanine or tryptophan. Each record gives: clone size, J gene, V gene, CDR3 length, D gene, CDR3 DNA, CDR3 protein. The D gene is left open where the match is weak. Expanded clones are given a class, and other clones once, few, many or no size at all.

size: many
J: TRBJ2-1
V: TRBV20-1
length: 15
D: -
DNA: TGCAGTGCTAGATCTAGCGAAAGCTCCTACAATGAGCAGTTCTTC
CDR3: CSARSSESSYNEQFF

size: few
J: TRBJ1-1
V: TRBV7-3
length: 16
D: -
DNA: TGTGCCAGCAGCGTGGGGCCGGGGCGAGGTATGCCTGAAGCTTTCTTT
CDR3: CASSVGPGRGMPEAFF

size: few
J: TRBJ2-1
V: TRBV6-4
length: 16
D: TRBD2
DNA: TGTGCCAGCAGTCTGCTAGCGGGAGGGCCAGCGGTTGAGCAGTTCTTC
CDR3: CASSLLAGGPAVEQFF

size: -
J: TRBJ2-7
V: TRBV28
length: 16
D: -
DNA: TGTGCCAGCAGTTTACTCGGCTCGGGAGTAGGCTACGAGCAGTACTTC
CDR3: CASSLLGSGVGYEQYF

size: many
J: TRBJ2-5
V: TRBV5-6
length: 14
D: TRBD1
DNA: TGTGCCAGCAGCCTGGGACAGGGGCAAGAGACCCAGTACTTC
CDR3: CASSLGQGQETQYF

size: many
J: TRBJ2-1
V: TRBV7-2
length: 15
D: TRBD2
DNA: TGTGCCAGCAGCCAGCAGGCTAGCGGAACCAATGAGCAGTTCTTC
CDR3: CASSQQASGTNEQFF

size: many
J: TRBJ2-1
V: TRBV20-1
length: 14
D: -
DNA: TGCAGTGCTAGTCACCCTGTCAGTCCCAGTTTTTTGTCTTTC
CDR3: CSASHPVSPSFLSF

size: many
J: TRBJ1-6
V: TRBV29-1
length: 13
D: -
DNA: TGCAGCGTTGAAGATCGCGATGGATCACCCCTCCACTTT
CDR3: CSVEDRDGSPLHF

size: many
J: TRBJ1-1
V: TRBV29-1
length: 15
D: TRBD1
DNA: TGCAGCGTTTCTACGGGACAGGGGATAAGGGATGAAGCTTTCTTT
CDR3: CSVSTGQGIRDEAFF

size: -
J: TRBJ2-2
V: TRBV9
length: 16
D: -
DNA: TGTGCCAGCAGCGTAGACACCACTGGGTACACCGGGGAGCTGTTTTTT
CDR3: CASSVDTTGYTGELFF

size: few
J: TRBJ2-2
V: TRBV6-5
length: 16
D: TRBD2
DNA: TGTGCCAGCAGTTCCGGACTAGCGGGTCCAACCGGGGAGCTGTTTTTT
CDR3: CASSSGLAGPTGELFF

size: -
J: TRBJ1-6
V: TRBV2
length: 13
D: -
DNA: TGTGCCAGCAGTGACTTGCGAGATTCACCCCTCCACTTT
CDR3: CASSDLRDSPLHF

size: many
J: TRBJ1-5
V: TRBV12-3/TRBV12-4
length: 14
D: TRBD1
DNA: TGTGCCAGCAGTCATACAGGGGAAAATCAGCCCCAGCATTTT
CDR3: CASSHTGENQPQHF

size: many
J: TRBJ1-5
V: TRBV12-3/TRBV12-4
length: 15
D: -
DNA: TGTGCCAGCAGTTTAGCGGCTGGTGCCAATCAGCCCCAGCATTTT
CDR3: CASSLAAGANQPQHF

size: few
J: TRBJ2-1
V: TRBV20-1
length: 12
D: -
DNA: TGCAGTGCTAGAGAGGGACTTCGTGAGCAGTTCTTC
CDR3: CSAREGLREQFF

size: -
J: TRBJ2-5
V: TRBV20-1
length: 15
D: -
DNA: TGCAGTGCTAGTCCTCTCAGAGGGGACCAAGAGACCCAGTACTTC
CDR3: CSASPLRGDQETQYF

size: few
J: TRBJ1-2
V: TRBV29-1
length: 10
D: -
DNA: TGCAGCGTTGACACAAGTGGCTACACCTTC
CDR3: CSVDTSGYTF

size: many
J: TRBJ1-2
V: TRBV5-1
length: 16
D: TRBD1
DNA: TGCGCCAGCAGCTTGGCCCTCAGGGGGCCAGGCTATGGCTACACCTTC
CDR3: CASSLALRGPGYGYTF

size: many
J: TRBJ2-7
V: TRBV28
length: 15
D: -
DNA: TGTGCCAGCAGTTTAAGCCCCAAGACTAGGAACGAGCAGTACTTC
CDR3: CASSLSPKTRNEQYF

size: many
J: TRBJ2-5
V: TRBV28
length: 15
D: TRBD1
DNA: TGTGCCAGCACCCCGGGACAGACTTACCAAGAGACCCAGTACTTC
CDR3: CASTPGQTYQETQYF

size: many
J: TRBJ1-2
V: TRBV12-3/TRBV12-4
length: 16
D: -
DNA: TGTGCCAGCAGTTTAGCGAGACAGAGTGATAACTATGGCTACACCTTC
CDR3: CASSLARQSDNYGYTF

size: -
J: TRBJ2-3
V: TRBV11-3
length: 16
D: TRBD2
DNA: TGTGCCAGCAGCCCTGGGGCTAGCGGGAGGACAGATACGCAGTATTTT
CDR3: CASSPGASGRTDTQYF

size: many
J: TRBJ1-1
V: TRBV10-1
length: 15
D: -
DNA: TGCGCCAGCAGTGAGTCGCTCCAGGGCATCACTGAAGCTTTCTTT
CDR3: CASSESLQGITEAFF

size: many
J: TRBJ2-1
V: TRBV18
length: 15
D: -
DNA: TGTGCCAGCTCACCCAGTCGGGGAAGGGACAATGAGCAGTTCTTC
CDR3: CASSPSRGRDNEQFF

size: many
J: TRBJ1-6
V: TRBV20-1
length: 15
D: -
DNA: TGCAGTGCTAGAGCACACACCCAGGGAGGATCACCCCTCCACTTT
CDR3: CSARAHTQGGSPLHF

size: many
J: TRBJ2-3
V: TRBV4-1
length: 14
D: -
DNA: TGCGCCAGCAGCCAAGTCCCCGGGAGAGATACGCAGTATTTT
CDR3: CASSQVPGRDTQYF

size: many
J: TRBJ1-6
V: TRBV3-1
length: 17
D: TRBD1
DNA: TGTGCCAGCAGCCACACCGACAGGGGGCGCGAGGGTTCACCCCTCCACTTT
CDR3: CASSHTDRGREGSPLHF

size: many
J: TRBJ2-2
V: TRBV5-6
length: 15
D: -
DNA: TGTGCCAGCAGCCCACCGGGACCGTACACCGGGGAGCTGTTTTTT
CDR3: CASSPPGPYTGELFF

size: many
J: TRBJ1-3
V: TRBV7-6
length: 14
D: -
DNA: TGTGCCAGCAGCCGTTACAAAACTGGAAACACCATATATTTT
CDR3: CASSRYKTGNTIYF

size: many
J: TRBJ2-5
V: TRBV11-2
length: 15
D: -
DNA: TGTGCCAGCAGCCCAAATTTGAGGGACCAAGAGACCCAGTACTTC
CDR3: CASSPNLRDQETQYF

size: many
J: TRBJ1-5
V: TRBV6-1
length: 17
D: -
DNA: TGTGCCAGCACCGAATTTGGGGGAGGGGTCGGCAATCAGCCCCAGCATTTT
CDR3: CASTEFGGGVGNQPQHF

size: many
J: TRBJ1-2
V: TRBV6-1
length: 13
D: TRBD1
DNA: TGTGCCAGCAGCCTCGACAGGGCGGCTGGCTACACCTTC
CDR3: CASSLDRAAGYTF

size: many
J: TRBJ2-1
V: TRBV10-3
length: 13
D: -
DNA: TGTGCCTTAGGGACTTCCTACTCCAATGAGCAGTTCTTC
CDR3: CALGTSYSNEQFF

size: many
J: TRBJ2-7
V: TRBV20-1
length: 12
D: -
DNA: TGCAGTGCTAGCCTCGACAGCTACGAGCAGTACTTC
CDR3: CSASLDSYEQYF

size: many
J: TRBJ2-7
V: TRBV20-1
length: 15
D: -
DNA: TGCAGTGCTGGACTGGGGGCCTACAAACAGAACGAGCAGTACTTC
CDR3: CSAGLGAYKQNEQYF

size: few
J: TRBJ2-3
V: TRBV12-3/TRBV12-4
length: 15
D: -
DNA: TGTGCCAGCAGTTTCGGGGGTTATAGCACAGATACGCAGTATTTT
CDR3: CASSFGGYSTDTQYF

size: many
J: TRBJ2-3
V: TRBV5-4
length: 15
D: TRBD1
DNA: TGTGCCAGCAGCCCAAGGACAGGGGGCAGAGATACGCAGTATTTT
CDR3: CASSPRTGGRDTQYF